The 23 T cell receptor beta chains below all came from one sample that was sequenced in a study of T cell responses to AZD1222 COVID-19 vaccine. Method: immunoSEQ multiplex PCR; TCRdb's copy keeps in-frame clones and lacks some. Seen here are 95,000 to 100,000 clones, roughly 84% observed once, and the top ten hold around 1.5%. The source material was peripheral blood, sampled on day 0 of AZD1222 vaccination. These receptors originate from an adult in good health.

The CDR3, as DNA: TGCAGCGTTGAAGAGCGGACAGCAACTAATGAAAAACTGTTTTTT. Its protein is CSVEERTATNEKLFF. The chain employs TRBV29-1 and TRBJ1-4, with D possibly matching TRBD1 (6 bases). The CDR3 runs 15 residues. Trimming cost V 0 bases and J 0 bases, with 8 bases left between them. Germline-derived CDR1 and CDR2 are SQVTM and ANQGSEA.

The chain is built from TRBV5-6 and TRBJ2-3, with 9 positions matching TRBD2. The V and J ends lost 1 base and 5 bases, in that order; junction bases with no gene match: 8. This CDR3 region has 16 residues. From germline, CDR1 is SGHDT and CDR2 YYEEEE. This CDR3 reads CASSLLGPSGKDTQYF. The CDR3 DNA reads TGTGCCAGCAGCTTGCTTGGGCCTAGCGGGAAAGATACGCAGTATTTT.

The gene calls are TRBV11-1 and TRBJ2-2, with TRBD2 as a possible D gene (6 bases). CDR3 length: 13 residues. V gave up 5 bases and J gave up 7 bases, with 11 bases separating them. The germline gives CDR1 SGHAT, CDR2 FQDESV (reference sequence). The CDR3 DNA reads TGTGCCAGCAGCCCCAGGAGGGGCGGGGAGCTGTTTTTT. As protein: CASSPRRGGELFF.

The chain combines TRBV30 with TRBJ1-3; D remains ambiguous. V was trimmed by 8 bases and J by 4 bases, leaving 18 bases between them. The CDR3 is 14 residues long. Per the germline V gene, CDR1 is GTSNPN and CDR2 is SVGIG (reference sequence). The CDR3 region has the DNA TGTGCCGGAGACCCAGGACCCTTGGGAAACACCATATATTTT. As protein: CAGDPGPLGNTIYF.

CDR3 loop: CASTPGQHYGYTF. CDR3 nucleotides: TGTGCCAGCACCCCGGGACAGCACTATGGCTACACCTTC. V usage is TRBV28 and J usage is TRBJ1-2; 7 bases map to TRBD1. CDR1 and CDR2 from the germline V gene are MDHEN and SYDVKM. The CDR3 consists of 13 residues. The trim removed 7 bases at V and 3 bases at J, leaving 5 bases unmatched.

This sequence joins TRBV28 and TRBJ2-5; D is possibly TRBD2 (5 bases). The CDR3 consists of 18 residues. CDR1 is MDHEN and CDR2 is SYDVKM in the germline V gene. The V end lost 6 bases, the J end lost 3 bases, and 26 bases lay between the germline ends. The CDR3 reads CASSPHVNSGTLEETQYF. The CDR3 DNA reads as TGTGCCAGCAGCCCCCATGTAAACAGCGGAACTTTGGAAGAGACCCAGTACTTC.

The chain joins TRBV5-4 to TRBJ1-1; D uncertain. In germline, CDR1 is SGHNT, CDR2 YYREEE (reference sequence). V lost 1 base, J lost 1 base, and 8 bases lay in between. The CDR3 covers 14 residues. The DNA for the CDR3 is TGTGCCAGCAGCTTGAGTACAAGGAACACTGAAGCTTTCTTT. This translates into CASSLSTRNTEAFF.

CDR3 protein: CASSLGLQETQYF. CDR3 bases: TGTGCCAGCAGTTTGGGACTTCAAGAGACCCAGTACTTC. The J gene is TRBJ2-5, the V gene TRBV27, with D tentatively TRBD2 (6 bases). The CDR3 contains 13 residues. Per the germline V gene, CDR1 is MNHEY and CDR2 is SMNVEV (reference sequence). The ends were cut back, 3 bases at V and 2 bases at J, with 7 bases in the middle.

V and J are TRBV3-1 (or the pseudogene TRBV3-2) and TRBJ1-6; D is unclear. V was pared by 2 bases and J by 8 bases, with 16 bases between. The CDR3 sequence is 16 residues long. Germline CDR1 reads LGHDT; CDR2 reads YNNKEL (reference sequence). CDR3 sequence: CASSQYTEIRDSPLHF. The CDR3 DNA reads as TGTGCCAGCAGCCAATATACGGAAATTAGGGATTCACCCCTCCACTTT.

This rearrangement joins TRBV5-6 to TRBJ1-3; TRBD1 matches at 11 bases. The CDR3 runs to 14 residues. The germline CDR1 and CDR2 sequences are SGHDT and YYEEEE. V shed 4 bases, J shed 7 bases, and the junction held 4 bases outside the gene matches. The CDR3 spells CASSIGQGANTIYF. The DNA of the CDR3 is TGTGCCAGCAGCATCGGACAGGGGGCTAACACCATATATTTT.

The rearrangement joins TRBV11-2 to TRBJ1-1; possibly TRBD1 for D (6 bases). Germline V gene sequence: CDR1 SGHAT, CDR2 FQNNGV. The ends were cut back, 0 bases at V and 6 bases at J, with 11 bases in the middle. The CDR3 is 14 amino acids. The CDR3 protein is CASSLDLGAAEAFF. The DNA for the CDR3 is TGTGCCAGCAGCTTAGATCTGGGGGCGGCTGAAGCTTTCTTT.

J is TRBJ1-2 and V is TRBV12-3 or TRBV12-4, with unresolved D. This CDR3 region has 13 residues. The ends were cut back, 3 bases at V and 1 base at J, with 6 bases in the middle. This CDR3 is CASSLASNYGYTF. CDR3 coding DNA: TGTGCCAGCAGTTTGGCCAGTAACTATGGCTACACCTTC.

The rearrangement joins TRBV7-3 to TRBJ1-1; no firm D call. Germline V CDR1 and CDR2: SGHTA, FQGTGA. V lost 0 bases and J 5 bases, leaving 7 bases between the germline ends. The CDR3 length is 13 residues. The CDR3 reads CASSLTRITEAFF. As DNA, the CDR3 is TGTGCCAGCAGCTTAACGAGGATTACTGAAGCTTTCTTT.

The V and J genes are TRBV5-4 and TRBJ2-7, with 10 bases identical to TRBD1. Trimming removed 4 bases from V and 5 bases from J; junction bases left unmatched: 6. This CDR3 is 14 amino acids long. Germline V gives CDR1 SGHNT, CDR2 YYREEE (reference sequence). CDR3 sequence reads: CASSTRTGGDEQYF. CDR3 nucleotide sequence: TGTGCCAGCAGCACCCGGACAGGGGGGGACGAGCAGTACTTC.

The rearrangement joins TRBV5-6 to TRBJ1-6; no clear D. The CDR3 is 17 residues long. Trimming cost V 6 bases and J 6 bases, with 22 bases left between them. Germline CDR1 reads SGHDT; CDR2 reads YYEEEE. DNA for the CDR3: TGTGCCAGCACCATATTGCAGACGCGTCCGGGTAATTCACCCCTCCACTTT. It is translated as CASTILQTRPGNSPLHF.

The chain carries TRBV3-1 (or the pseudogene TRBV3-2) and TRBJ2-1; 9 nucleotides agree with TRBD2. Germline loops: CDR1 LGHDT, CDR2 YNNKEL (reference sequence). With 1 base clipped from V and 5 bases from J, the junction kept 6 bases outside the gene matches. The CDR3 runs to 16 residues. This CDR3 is CASSQVGLAGNNEQFF. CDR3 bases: TGTGCCAGCAGCCAAGTGGGTCTAGCGGGAAACAATGAGCAGTTCTTC.

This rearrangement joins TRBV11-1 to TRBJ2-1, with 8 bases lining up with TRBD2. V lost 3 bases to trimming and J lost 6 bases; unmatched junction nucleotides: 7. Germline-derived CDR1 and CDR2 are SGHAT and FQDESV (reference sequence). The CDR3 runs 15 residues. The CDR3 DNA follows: TGTGCCAGCAGCTTCCCAGCGGGAGTGGGCAATGAGCAGTTCTTC. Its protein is CASSFPAGVGNEQFF.

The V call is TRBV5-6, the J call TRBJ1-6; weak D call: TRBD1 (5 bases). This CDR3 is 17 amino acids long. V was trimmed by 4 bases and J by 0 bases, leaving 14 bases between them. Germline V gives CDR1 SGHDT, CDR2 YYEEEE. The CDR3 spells CASSRGLLSSYNSPLHF. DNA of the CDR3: TGTGCCAGCAGCCGGGGACTGCTGAGCTCCTATAATTCACCCCTCCACTTT.

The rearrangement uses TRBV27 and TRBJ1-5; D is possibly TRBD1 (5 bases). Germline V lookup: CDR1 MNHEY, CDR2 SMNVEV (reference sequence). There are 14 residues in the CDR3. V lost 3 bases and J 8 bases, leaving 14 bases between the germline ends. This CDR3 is CASSLSGGWEPQHF. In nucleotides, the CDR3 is TGTGCCAGCAGTTTGTCTGGGGGTTGGGAGCCCCAGCATTTT.

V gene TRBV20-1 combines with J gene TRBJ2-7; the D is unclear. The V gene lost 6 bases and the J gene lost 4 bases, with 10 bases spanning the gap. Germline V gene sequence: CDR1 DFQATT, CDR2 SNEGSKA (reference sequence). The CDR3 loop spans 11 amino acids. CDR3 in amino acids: CSALTSYEQYF. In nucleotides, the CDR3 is TGCAGTGCCTTAACTTCTTACGAGCAGTACTTC.

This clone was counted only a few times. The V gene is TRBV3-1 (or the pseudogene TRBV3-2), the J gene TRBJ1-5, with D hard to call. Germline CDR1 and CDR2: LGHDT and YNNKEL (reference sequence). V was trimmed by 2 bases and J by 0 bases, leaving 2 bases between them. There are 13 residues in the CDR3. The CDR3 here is CASSQNSNQPQHF. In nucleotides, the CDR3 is TGTGCCAGCAGCCAAAATAGCAATCAGCCCCAGCATTTT.

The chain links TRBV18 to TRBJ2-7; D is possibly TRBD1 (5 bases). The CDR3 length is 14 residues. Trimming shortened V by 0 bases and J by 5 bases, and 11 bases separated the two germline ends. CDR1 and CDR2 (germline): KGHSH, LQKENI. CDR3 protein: CASSPPGPENEQYF. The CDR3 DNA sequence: TGTGCCAGCTCACCACCGGGGCCGGAAAACGAGCAGTACTTC.

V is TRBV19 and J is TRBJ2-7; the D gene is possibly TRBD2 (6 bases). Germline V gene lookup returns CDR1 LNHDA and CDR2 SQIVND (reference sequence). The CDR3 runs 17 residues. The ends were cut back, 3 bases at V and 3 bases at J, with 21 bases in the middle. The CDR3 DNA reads TGTGCCAGTAGTATGATGCATAGCTTGGAGGGGAGCTACGAGCAGTACTTC. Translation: CASSMMHSLEGSYEQYF.